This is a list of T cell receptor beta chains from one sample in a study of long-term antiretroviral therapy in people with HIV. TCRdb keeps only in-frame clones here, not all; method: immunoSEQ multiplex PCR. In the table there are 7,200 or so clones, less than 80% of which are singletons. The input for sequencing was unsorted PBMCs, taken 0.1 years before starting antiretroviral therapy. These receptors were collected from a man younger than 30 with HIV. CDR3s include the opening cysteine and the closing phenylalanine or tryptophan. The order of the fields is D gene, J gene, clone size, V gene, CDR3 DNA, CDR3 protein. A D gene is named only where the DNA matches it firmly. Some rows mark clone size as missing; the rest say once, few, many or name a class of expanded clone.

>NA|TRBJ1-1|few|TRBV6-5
TGTGCCAGCACCATGGGAGGGATGAACACTGAAGCTTTCTTT
CASTMGGMNTEAFF
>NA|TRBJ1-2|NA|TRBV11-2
TGTGCCAGCAGCCTCGGTACGGTATGGGGCTACACCTTC
CASSLGTVWGYTF
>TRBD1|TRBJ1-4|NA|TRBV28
TGTGCCAGCAGTTTACGGACAGGGCTAGGGGCAACTAATGAAAAACTGTTTTTT
CASSLRTGLGATNEKLFF
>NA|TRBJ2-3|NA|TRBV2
TGTGCCAGCACCATCCAGAGAAGCGGCACAGATACGCAGTATTTT
CASTIQRSGTDTQYF
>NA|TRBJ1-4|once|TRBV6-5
TGTGCCAGCAGTCCGGGGGGGCTTGAGGAAAAACTGTTTTTT
CASSPGGLEEKLFF
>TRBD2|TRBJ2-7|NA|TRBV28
TGTGCGTGGGGGACTACTGGGACCTACGAGCAGTACTTC
CAWGTTGTYEQYF
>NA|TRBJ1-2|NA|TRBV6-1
TGTGCCAGTGGGACGGCCTATGGCTACACCTTC
CASGTAYGYTF
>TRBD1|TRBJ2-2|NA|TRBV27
TGTGCCAGCAGGAAAACGACAGGGGCGGCCGGGGAGCTGTTTTTT
CASRKTTGAAGELFF
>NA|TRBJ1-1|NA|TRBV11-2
TGTGCCAGCAGCCCCGGCTTAGGCACTGAAGCTTTCTTT
CASSPGLGTEAFF
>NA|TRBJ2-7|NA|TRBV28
TGTGCCAGCAGGGTTCCTACGAGTTACGAGCAGTACTTC
CASRVPTSYEQYF
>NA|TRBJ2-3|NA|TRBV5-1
TGCGCCAGCAGTGGTTTGGGTTCAGATACGCAGTATTTT
CASSGLGSDTQYF
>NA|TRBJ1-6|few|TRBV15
TGTGCCACCAGCAGAGCTTACGGGGTAAATTCACCCCTCCACTTT
CATSRAYGVNSPLHF
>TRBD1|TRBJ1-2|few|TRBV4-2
TGTGCCAGCAGCCACTACCAATTGGGACAGGGGACGGGTGGCTACACCTTC
CASSHYQLGQGTGGYTF
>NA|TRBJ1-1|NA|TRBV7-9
TGTGCCAGCAGCTCGAACGGACAGTCTTACACTGAAGCTTTCTTT
CASSSNGQSYTEAFF
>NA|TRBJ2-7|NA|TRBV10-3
TGTGCCTCCGGGGGGGTGACAGGGAGCTACGAGCAGTACTTC
CASGGVTGSYEQYF
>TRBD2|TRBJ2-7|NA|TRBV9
TGTGCCAGCAGCGTAGGTCGGGGGGGCCTCTACGAGCAGTACTTC
CASSVGRGGLYEQYF
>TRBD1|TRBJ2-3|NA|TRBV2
TGTGCCACCGACGGACAGGGACTCACAGATACGCAGTATTTT
CATDGQGLTDTQYF
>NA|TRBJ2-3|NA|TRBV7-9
TGTGCCAGCAGTTACAGCACAGATACGCAGTATTTT
CASSYSTDTQYF
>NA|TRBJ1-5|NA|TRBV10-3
TGTGCCATCAGTGATTGGGGAAGGCCCCAGCATTTT
CAISDWGRPQHF
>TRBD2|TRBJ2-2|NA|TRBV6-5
TGTGCCAGCAGTTATTGGCGGGGGATAGGCGGGGAGCTGTTTTTT
CASSYWRGIGGELFF
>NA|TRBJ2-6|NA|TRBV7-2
TGTGCCAGCAGCTTGGGACCCGCCTCTGGGGCCAACGTCCTGACTTTC
CASSLGPASGANVLTF
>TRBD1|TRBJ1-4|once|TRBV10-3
TGTGCCATCAGTGAGCGACAGGGAAAGACAGCTAATGAAAAACTGTTTTTT
CAISERQGKTANEKLFF
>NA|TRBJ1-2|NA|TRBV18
TGTGCCAGCTCACCACCCCAAGAAAGCTATGGCTACACCTTC
CASSPPQESYGYTF
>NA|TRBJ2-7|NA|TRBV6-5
TGTGCCAGCAGTTACTCGAGAAACAGTCCGTACGAGCAGTACTTC
CASSYSRNSPYEQYF
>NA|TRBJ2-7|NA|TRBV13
TGTGCCAGCAGCCCCCTAGACTATTTGGAGCAGTACTTC
CASSPLDYLEQYF
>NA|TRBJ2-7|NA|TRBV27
TGTGCCAGCAGCCGGGGGTCCGGCTACGAGCAGTACTTC
CASSRGSGYEQYF
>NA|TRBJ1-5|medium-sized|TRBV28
TGTGCCAGCAGTTCCTCGGACAGTTTCAATCAGCCCCAGCATTTT
CASSSSDSFNQPQHF
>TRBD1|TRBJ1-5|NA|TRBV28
TGTGCCAGCAGTCCCCGGACAGGCAGTAATCAGCCCCAGCATTTT
CASSPRTGSNQPQHF
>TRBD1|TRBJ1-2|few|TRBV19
TGTGCCAGTAGTTCCGCGGTCCCCGAACAGGGGGGCTATGGCTACACCTTC
CASSSAVPEQGGYGYTF
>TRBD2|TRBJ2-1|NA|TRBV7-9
TGTGCCAGCAGCCCCACCCGGGGGGATGAGCAGTTCTTC
CASSPTRGDEQFF
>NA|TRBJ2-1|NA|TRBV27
TGTGCCAGCAGTTTGGACCGGGACACTTACAATGAGCAGTTCTTC
CASSLDRDTYNEQFF
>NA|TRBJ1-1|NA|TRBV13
TGTGCCAGCGGGGGGCGGAAAGCTTTCTTT
CASGGRKAFF
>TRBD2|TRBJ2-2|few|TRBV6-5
TGTGCCAGCAGTTATTTAGCGGGGGCCACCGGGGAGCTGTTTTTT
CASSYLAGATGELFF
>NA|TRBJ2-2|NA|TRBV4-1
TGCGCCAGCAGCCAAGAAAGGCTTGGCGGGGAGCTGTTTTTT
CASSQERLGGELFF
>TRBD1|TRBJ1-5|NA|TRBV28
TGTGCCAGCAGTCCGACAGGGGGCGGCAATCAGCCCCAGCATTTT
CASSPTGGGNQPQHF
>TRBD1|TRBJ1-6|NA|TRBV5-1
TGCGCCAGCAGCTTTGCGGGACAGCTCTATAATTCACCCCTCCACTTT
CASSFAGQLYNSPLHF
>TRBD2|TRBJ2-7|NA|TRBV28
TGTGCCAGCAGTTTTCGGTCGAGCGGGGGTTTTTACGAGCAGTACTTC
CASSFRSSGGFYEQYF
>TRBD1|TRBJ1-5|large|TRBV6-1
TGTGCCAGCATCCGGACAGGAGCAAATCAGCCCCAGCATTTT
CASIRTGANQPQHF
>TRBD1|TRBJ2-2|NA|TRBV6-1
TGTGCCAGCCGCGGACAGGGGGATCACGGGGAGCTGTTTTTT
CASRGQGDHGELFF
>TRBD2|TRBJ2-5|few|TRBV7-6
TGTGCCAGCAGCCTTAAGGGTAGCGGGGAGAACTTTATCGAGACCCAGTACTTC
CASSLKGSGENFIETQYF
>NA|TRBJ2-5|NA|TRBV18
TGTGCCAGCTCACCACTTGCGGGCGGAGAAGAGACCCAGTACTTC
CASSPLAGGEETQYF
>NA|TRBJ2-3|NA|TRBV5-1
TGCGCCAGCCGGACACAAGGCGCTACAGATACGCAGTATTTT
CASRTQGATDTQYF